The rows below give T cell receptor beta chains drawn from one sample of a study of blood T cells in healthy people across ages. TCRdb used MiXCR to reprocess the 5' RACE reads, holding one entry per CDR3 protein. The sample includes 540,000 or so distinct CDR3 sequences, approximately 25% of them seen just once. These data were likewise used in another study, on T cells of mothers and their children.

Material for sequencing was blood. The receptors here all came from a boy between 10 and 17 years old in good health. Each CDR3 is given with its conserved first and last residue. D genes are given only for firm matches. The size field is filled for only some rows; it gives once, few, many or a size class.

TRBV18	TRBJ2-7	-	-	CASSPRPGELTEQYF
TRBV4-3	TRBJ1-2	-	few	CASSQDLGERMGYTF
TRBV5-1	TRBJ2-5	TRBD2	-	CASSLVGGALLETQYF
TRBV9	TRBJ2-3	-	-	CASSPSGAGTDTQYF
TRBV6-5	TRBJ2-5	TRBD2	-	CASRIAGGGETQYF
TRBV13	TRBJ1-2	-	few	CASSLADNYGYTF
TRBV5-1	TRBJ1-2	-	many	CASSLDSNYGYTF
TRBV6-2/TRBV6-3	TRBJ2-7	-	-	CASGTLDSSSYEQYF
TRBV4-3	TRBJ2-7	-	-	CASSQGRDNEQYF
TRBV5-1	TRBJ1-1	-	-	CASSVQGHTEAFF
TRBV14	TRBJ1-5	-	few	CASSQVRINQPQHF
TRBV4-1	-	-	-	CASSQDRLGRLEQDHEQFF
TRBV4-1	TRBJ1-1	TRBD1	-	CASSHMARGPLNTEAFF
TRBV29-1	TRBJ2-1	TRBD1	few	CSVSTGDYNEQFF
TRBV14	TRBJ1-1	-	-	CASSQVNRENTEAFF
TRBV7-2	TRBJ1-2	-	-	CASSLAQNNYGYTF
TRBV9	TRBJ2-3	-	-	CASSVDGWGLSTATQYF
TRBV20-1	TRBJ1-5	-	-	CSARDRAANQPQHF
TRBV15	TRBJ2-5	-	few	CATSRGGATGKETQYF
TRBV11-2	TRBJ2-7	TRBD2	-	CASNLVPGLAGGHSTYEQYF
TRBV10-3	TRBJ2-1	TRBD2	-	CAISESKSGNNEQFF
TRBV29-1	TRBJ2-3	-	-	CSVEGTITDTQYF
TRBV3-1	TRBJ1-2	TRBD1	few	CASSQAGQGNGYTF
TRBV29-1	TRBJ2-5	-	-	CSAGGIRLETQYF
TRBV13	TRBJ2-4	TRBD1	-	CASSSGRDRLAKNIQYF
TRBV4-1	-	TRBD2	-	CASSQLLAGGPYEQYF
TRBV27	TRBJ1-5	TRBD1	few	CASSSQTGNQPQHF
TRBV27	TRBJ1-3	-	-	CASSPLGGGGNTIYF
TRBV5-5	TRBJ2-4	TRBD2	-	CASSLTAGPKNIQYF
TRBV7-8	TRBJ2-5	-	few	CASKPTIGGWEFF
TRBV7-9	TRBJ2-5	TRBD2	few	CASSSWTSGQETQYF
TRBV4-2	TRBJ2-1	TRBD2	few	CASSQELAGEGEQFF
TRBV20-1	TRBJ2-5	-	-	CSAPGQGIETQYF
TRBV4-1	TRBJ2-5	-	-	CASSQDRLVAETQYF
TRBV29-1	TRBJ2-1	-	-	CSVEVLGNEQFF
TRBV7-9	TRBJ1-2	-	few	CASSSNLQPGGYGYTF
TRBV14	TRBJ2-1	TRBD2	-	CASNQDLAGGYNEQFF
TRBV7-9	TRBJ1-6	-	few	CASSQGYWGSPLHF
TRBV3-1	TRBJ2-5	-	-	CASSQISRETQYF
TRBV28	-	TRBD2	-	CASSPRLAGMVEQFF
TRBV9	TRBJ1-1	TRBD1	-	CASSVAPGGNTEAFF
TRBV7-9	TRBJ2-5	-	few	CASSPRAFEETQYF
TRBV7-3	TRBJ1-1	-	-	CASSFGGGEAFF
TRBV7-8	TRBJ2-3	-	-	CASNPTGSRTDTQYF
TRBV25-1	TRBJ1-3	TRBD1	-	CASSELGQPGNTIYF
TRBV20-1	TRBJ2-3	-	few	CSATDSVFTDTQYF
TRBV7-2	TRBJ2-5	-	-	CASSFGRGLGGTQYF
TRBV20-1	TRBJ1-5	TRBD1	-	CSARVTGASSFQPQHF